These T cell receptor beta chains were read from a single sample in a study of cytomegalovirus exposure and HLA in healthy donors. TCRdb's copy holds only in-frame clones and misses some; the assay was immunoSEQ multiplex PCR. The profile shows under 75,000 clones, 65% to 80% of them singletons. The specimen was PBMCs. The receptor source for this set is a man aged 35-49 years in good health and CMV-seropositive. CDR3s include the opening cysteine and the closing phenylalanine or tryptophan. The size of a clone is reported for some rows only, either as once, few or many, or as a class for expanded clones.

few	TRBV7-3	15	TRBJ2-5	CASSSTGNDGETQYF
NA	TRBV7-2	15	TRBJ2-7	CASSLTGTGPYEQYF
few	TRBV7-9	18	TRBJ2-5	CASSPDRTPGLAEETQYF
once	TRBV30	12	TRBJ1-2	CACNQGVYGYTF
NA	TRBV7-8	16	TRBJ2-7	CASSLEGLAEPYEQYF
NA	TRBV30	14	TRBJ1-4	CAWLPRTGVGKLFF
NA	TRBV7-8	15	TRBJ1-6	CASSSTGTGRSPLHF
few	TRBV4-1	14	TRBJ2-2	CASSPDRATGELFF
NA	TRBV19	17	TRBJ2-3	CASSIDQAGDFTDTQYF
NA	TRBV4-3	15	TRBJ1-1	CASSQRGATNTEAFF
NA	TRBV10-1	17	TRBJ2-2	CASSGPGLAGNTGELFF
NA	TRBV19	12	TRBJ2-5	CASSGTEETQYF
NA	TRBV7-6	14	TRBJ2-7	CASSSLGASYEQYF
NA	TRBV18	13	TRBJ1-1	CASSQDLNTEAFF
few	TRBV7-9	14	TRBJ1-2	CASSNPGQGFGYTF
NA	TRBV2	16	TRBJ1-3	CASSEGQGRSGNTIYF
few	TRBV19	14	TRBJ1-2	CASSAQGRDYGYTF
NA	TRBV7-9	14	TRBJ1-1	CASSLAGGSSEAFF
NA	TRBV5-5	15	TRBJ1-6	CASSFLGGSASPLHF
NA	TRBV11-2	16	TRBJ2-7	CASSETTSGRRYEQYF
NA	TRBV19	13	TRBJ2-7	CASSRDREGEQYF
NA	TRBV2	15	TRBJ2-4	CASKTSGMVKNIQYF
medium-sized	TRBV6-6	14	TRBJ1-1	CASGDIHMNTEAFF
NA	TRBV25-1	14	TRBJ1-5	CASSQTGGSRPQHF
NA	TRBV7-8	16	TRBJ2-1	CASSSGLDATYNEQFF
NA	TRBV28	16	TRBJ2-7	CASLLGVGGRAGEQYF
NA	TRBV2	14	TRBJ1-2	CASSEAGEGRGYTF
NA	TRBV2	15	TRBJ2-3	CASSRQGMPTDTQYF
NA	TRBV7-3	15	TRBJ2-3	CASSLYGSGTDTQYF
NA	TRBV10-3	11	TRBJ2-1	CAISEAEGQFF
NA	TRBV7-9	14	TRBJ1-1	CASSLAEGQPEAFF
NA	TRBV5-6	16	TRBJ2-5	CASSQTVRDRGETQYF
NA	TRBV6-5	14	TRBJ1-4	CASSYVGGNEKLFF
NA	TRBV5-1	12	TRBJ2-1	CASSISGNEQFF
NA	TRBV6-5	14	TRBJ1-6	CASSPGQRNSPLHF
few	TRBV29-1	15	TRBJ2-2	CSSSGAGGGTGELFF
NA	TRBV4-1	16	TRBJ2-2	CASRLGLAANTGELFF
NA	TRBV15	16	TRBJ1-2	CATSRSGGALGSGYTF
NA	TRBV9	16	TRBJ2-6	CASSFGQLSGANVLTF
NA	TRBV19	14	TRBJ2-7	CASRPDTTTYEQYF
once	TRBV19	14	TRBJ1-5	CASSMKGAGQPQHF
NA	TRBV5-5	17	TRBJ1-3	CASSLALDRGTGNTIYF
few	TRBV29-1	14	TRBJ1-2	CSVEGGEGTYGYTF
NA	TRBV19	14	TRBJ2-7	CASSEAGALYEQYF
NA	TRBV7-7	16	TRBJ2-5	CASSPGTSGVGETQYF
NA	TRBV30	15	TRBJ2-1	CAWRTSGRVTAEQFF
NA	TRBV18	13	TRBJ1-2	CASSPTGQDGYTF
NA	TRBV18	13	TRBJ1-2	CASSQATGTGYTF
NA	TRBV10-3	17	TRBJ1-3	CAISESPLRGSGNTIYF
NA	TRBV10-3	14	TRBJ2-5	CAVGSGGSGETQYF
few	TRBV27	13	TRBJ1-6	CASSLLSGSPLHF
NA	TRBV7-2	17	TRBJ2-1	CASSLAASGSSYNEQFF
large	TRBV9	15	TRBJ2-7	CASSVGSGSSYEQYF
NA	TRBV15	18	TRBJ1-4	CATSRDGVLGVYKEKLFF
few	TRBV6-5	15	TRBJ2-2	CAARQGAGYTGELFF
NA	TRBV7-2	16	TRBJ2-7	CASSLSSGTVRSEQYF
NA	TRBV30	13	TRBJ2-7	CAWSPSKGSEQYF